The clone carrying this T cell receptor beta chain has only a few counts. These data originate in a study of blood T cell repertoires in COVID-19. For the study at large: Whether acute or convalescent, the COVID-19 samples came from the United States, Italy and Spain. T cells, B-cell-depleted T cells, or PBMCs supplied cDNA or gDNA.

This CDR3 has 13 amino acids. Per the germline V gene, CDR1 is SGHNT and CDR2 is YYREEE (reference sequence). Trimming took 0 bases from V and 2 from J, leaving 3 bases between them. The assay was immunoSEQ multiplex PCR, and TCRdb's table has in-frame clones only and misses some. The data hold roughly 150,000 clones, with roughly four fifths observed a single time. The origin of this receptor is a man aged 60 to 69 with active or convalescent COVID-19. The sequenced sample consisted of peripheral blood. The J gene is TRBJ1-5, the V gene TRBV5-4; D remains unclear. The CDR3 DNA sequence: TGTGCCAGCAGCTTGGGGCGCAATCAGCCCCAGCATTTT. Protein product: CASSLGRNQPQHF.